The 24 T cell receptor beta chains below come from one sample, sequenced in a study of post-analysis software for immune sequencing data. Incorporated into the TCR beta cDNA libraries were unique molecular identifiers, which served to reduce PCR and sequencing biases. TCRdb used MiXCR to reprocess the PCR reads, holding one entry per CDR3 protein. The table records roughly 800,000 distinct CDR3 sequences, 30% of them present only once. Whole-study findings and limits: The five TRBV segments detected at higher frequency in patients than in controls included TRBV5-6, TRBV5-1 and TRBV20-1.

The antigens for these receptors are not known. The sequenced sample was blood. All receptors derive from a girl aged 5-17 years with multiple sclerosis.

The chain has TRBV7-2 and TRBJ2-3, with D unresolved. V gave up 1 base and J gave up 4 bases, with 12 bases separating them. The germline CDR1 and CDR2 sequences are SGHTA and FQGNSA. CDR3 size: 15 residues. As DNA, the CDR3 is TGTGCCAGCAGCTTAGATGGCCCCTCGGCAGATACGCAGTATTTT. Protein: CASSLDGPSADTQYF.

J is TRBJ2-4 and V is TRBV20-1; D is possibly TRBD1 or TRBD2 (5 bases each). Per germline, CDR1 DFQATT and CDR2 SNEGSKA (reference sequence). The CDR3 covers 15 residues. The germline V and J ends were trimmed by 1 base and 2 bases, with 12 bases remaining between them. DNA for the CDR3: TGCAGTGCTAGAGTCCTGGGACCCCCCAAAAACATTCAGTACTTC. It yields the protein CSARVLGPPKNIQYF.

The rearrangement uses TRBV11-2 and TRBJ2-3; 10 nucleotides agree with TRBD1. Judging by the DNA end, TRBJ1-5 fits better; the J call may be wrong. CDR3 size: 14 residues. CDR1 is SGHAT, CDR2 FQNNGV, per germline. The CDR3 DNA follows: TGTGCCAGCAGCCAAGACAGGGGGCTCGATACGCAGCATTTT. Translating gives CASSQDRGLDTQHF.

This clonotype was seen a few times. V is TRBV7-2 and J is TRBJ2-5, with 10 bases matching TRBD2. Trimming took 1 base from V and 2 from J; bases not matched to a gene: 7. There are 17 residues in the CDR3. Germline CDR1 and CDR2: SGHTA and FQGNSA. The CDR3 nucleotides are TGTGCCAGCAGCTTAGTACTAGCGGGAAGATTGCAAGAGACCCAGTACTTC. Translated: CASSLVLAGRLQETQYF.

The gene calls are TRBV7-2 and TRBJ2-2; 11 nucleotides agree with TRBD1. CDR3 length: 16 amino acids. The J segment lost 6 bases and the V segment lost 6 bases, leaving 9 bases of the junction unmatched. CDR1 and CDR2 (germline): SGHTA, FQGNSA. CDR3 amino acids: CASRTAGQGDPGELFF. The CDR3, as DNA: TGTGCCAGCAGAACGGCGGGACAGGGGGACCCCGGGGAGCTGTTTTTT.

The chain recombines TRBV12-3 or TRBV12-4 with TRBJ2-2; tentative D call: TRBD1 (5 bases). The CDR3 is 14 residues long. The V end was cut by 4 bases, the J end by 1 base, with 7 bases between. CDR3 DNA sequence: TGTGCCAGCAGTTCAGGGTTGAACACCGGGGAGCTGTTTTTT. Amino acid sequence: CASSSGLNTGELFF.

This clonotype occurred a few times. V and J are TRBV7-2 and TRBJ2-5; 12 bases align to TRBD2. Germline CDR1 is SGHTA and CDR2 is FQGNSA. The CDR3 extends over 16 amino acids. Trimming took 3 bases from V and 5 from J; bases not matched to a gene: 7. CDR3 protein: CASSLATSGRGETQYF. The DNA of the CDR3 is TGTGCCAGCAGCTTGGCGACTAGCGGGAGAGGGGAGACCCAGTACTTC. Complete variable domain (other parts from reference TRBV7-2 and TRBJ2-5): GAGVSQSPSNKVTEKGKDVELRCDPISGHTALYWYRQSLGQGLEFLIYFQGNSAPDKSGLPSDRFSAERTGGSVSTLTIQRTQQEDSAVYLCASSLATSGRGETQYFGPGTRLLVL.

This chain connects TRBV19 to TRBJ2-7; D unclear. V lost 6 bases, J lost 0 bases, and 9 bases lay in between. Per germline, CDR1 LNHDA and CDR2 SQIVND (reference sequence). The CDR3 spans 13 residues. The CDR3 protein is CASSPEASYEQYF. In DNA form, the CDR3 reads TGTGCCAGTAGCCCCGAAGCCTCCTACGAGCAGTACTTC.

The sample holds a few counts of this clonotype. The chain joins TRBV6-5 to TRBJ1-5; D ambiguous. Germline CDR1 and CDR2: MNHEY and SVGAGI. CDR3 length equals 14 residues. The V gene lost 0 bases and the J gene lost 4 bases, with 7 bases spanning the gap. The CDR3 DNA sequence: TGTGCCAGCAGTTACTCGTACATGAATCAGCCCCAGCATTTT. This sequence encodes CASSYSYMNQPQHF.

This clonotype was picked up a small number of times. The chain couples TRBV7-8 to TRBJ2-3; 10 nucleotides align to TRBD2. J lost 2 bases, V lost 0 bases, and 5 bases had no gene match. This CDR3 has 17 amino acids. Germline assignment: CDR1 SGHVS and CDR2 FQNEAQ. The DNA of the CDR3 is TGTGCCAGCAGCTTAGCACTGGGACTAGCGCTCACAGATACGCAGTATTTT. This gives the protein CASSLALGLALTDTQYF. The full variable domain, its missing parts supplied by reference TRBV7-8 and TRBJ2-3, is GAGVSQSPRYKVAKRGQDVALRCDPISGHVSLFWYQQALGQGPEFLTYFQNEAQLDKSGLPSDRFFAERPEGSVSTLKIQRTQQEDSAVYLCASSLALGLALTDTQYFGPGTRLTVL.

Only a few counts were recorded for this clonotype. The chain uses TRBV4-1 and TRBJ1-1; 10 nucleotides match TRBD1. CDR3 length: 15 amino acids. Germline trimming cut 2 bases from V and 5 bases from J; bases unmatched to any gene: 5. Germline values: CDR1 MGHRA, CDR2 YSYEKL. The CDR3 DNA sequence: TGCGCCAGCAGCCAACGGGACAGGGGAGGGACTGAAGCTTTCTTT. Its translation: CASSQRDRGGTEAFF.

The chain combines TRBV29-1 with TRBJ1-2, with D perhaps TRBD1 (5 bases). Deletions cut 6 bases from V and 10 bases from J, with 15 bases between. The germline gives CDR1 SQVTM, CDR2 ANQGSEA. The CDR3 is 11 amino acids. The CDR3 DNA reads TGCAGCGTGTGGGGCGCTGTTGCCTACACCTTC. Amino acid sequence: CSVWGAVAYTF.

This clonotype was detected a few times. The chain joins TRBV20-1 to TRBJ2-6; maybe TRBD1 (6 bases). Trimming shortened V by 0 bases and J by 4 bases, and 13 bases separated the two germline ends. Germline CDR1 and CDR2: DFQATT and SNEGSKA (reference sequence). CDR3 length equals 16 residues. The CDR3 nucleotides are TGCAGTGCTAGAGATCCAACAGGGTCCGGGGCCAACGTCCTGACTTTC. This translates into CSARDPTGSGANVLTF.

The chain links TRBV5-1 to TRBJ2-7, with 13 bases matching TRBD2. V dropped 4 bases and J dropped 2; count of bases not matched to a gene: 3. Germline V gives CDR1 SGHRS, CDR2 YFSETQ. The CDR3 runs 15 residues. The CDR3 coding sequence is TGCGCCAGCAGCGGCGGGACTAGCGGGACCTACGAGCAGTACTTC. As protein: CASSGGTSGTYEQYF.

The CDR3 bases are TGTGCCAGCAGCGAGCCCGCCGGGAAACTGTTTTTT. Amino acids: CASSEPAGKLFF. The chain is built from TRBV7-2 and TRBJ1-4; D gene unclear. The length of the CDR3 is 12 residues. The V and J ends lost 5 bases and 11 bases respectively, with 12 bases between them. CDR1 is SGHTA, CDR2 FQGNSA, per germline.

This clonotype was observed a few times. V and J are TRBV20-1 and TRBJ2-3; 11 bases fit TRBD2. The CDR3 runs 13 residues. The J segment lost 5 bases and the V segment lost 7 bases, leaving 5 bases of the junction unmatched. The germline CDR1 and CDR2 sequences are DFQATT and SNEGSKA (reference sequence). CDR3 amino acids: CSVTGLAEDTQYF. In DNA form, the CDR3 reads TGCAGTGTCACGGGACTAGCGGAAGATACGCAGTATTTT.

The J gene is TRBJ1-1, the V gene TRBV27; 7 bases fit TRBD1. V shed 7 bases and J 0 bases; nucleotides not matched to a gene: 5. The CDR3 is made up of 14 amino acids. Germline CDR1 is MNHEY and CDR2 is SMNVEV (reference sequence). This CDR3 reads CASKMGTVNTEAFF. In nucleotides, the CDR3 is TGTGCCAGCAAGATGGGGACAGTGAACACTGAAGCTTTCTTT.

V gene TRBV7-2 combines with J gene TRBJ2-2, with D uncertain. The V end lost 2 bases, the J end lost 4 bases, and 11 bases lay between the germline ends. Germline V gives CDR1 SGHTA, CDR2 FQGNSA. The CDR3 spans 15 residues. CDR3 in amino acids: CASSLRALSTGELFF. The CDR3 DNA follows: TGTGCCAGCAGCTTAAGGGCCCTCAGCACCGGGGAGCTGTTTTTT.

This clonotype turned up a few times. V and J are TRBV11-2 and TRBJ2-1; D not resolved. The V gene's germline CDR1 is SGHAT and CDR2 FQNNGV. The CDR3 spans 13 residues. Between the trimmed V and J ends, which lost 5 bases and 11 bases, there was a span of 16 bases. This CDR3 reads CASSGGLGPKQFF. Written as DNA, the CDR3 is TGTGCCAGCAGCGGCGGTCTCGGACCAAAGCAGTTCTTC.

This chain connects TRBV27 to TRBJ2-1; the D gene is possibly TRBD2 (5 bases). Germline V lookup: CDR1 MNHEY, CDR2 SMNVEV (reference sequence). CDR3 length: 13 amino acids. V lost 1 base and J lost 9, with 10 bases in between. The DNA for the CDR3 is TGTGCCAGCAGTTTATTTCCGGCGGGTGAGCAGTTCTTC. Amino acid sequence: CASSLFPAGEQFF.

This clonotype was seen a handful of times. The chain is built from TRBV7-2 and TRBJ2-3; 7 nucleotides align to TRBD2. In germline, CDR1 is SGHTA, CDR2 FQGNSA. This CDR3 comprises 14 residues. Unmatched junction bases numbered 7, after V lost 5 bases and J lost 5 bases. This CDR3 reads CASSASVAGDTQYF. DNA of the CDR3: TGTGCCAGCAGCGCATCAGTAGCGGGAGATACGCAGTATTTT.

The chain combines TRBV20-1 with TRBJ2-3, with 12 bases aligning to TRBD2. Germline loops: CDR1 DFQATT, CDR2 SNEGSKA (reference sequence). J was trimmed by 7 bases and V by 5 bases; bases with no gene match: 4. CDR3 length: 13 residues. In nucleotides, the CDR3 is TGCAGTGCTCGGACTAGCGGGGCTCATACGCAGTATTTT. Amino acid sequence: CSARTSGAHTQYF.

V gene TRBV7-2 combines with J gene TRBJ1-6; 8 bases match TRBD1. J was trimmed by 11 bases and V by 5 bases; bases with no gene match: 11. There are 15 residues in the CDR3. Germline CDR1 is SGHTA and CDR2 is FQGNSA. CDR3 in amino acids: CASSVRRDRYPPLHF. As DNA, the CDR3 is TGTGCCAGCAGCGTACGCCGGGACAGGTACCCACCCCTCCACTTT.

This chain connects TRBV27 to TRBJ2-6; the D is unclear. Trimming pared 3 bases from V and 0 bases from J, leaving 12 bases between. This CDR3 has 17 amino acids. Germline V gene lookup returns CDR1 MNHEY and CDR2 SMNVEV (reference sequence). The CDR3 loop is CASSFISRSSGANVLTF. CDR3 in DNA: TGTGCCAGCAGTTTCATCTCCCGGAGCTCTGGGGCCAACGTCCTGACTTTC.